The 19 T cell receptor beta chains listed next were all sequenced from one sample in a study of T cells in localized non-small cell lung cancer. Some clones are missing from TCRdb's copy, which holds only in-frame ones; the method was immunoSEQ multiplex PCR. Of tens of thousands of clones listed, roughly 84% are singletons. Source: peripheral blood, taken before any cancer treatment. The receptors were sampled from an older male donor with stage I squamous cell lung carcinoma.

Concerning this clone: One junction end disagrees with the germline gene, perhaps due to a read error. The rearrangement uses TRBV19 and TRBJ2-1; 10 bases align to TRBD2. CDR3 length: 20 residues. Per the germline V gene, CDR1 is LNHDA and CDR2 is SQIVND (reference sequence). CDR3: CAGSIVRAGAASGGRGEQFF. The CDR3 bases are TGTGCCGGTAGTATAGTACGAGCAGGGGCGGCTAGCGGGGGACGAGGTGAGCAGTTCTTC.

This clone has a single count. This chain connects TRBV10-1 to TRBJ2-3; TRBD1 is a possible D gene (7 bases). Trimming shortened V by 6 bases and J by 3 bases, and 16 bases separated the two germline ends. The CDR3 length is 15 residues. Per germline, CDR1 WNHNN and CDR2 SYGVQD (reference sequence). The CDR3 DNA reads TGCGCCAGCAGCGGAGGGGGCGCGGTGACAGATACGCAGTATTTT. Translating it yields CASSGGGAVTDTQYF.

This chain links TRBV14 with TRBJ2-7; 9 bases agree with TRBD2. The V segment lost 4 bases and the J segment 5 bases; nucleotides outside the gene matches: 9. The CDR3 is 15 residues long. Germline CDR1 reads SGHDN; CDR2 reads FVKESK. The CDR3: CASSPSRGRAHEQYF. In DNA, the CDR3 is TGTGCCAGCAGCCCCAGCCGCGGGAGGGCCCACGAGCAGTACTTC.

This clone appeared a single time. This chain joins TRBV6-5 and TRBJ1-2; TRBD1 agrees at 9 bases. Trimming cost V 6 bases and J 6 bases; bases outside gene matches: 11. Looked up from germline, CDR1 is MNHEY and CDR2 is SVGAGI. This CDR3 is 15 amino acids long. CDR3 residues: CASSPPSTGGHGYTF. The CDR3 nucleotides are TGTGCCAGCAGCCCACCGTCGACAGGGGGTCATGGCTACACCTTC.

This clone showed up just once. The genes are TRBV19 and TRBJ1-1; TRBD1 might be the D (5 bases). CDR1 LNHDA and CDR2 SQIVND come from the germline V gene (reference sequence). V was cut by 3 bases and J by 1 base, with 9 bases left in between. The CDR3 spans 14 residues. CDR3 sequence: CASSIRDPNTEAFF. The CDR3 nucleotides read TGTGCCAGTAGTATTAGGGACCCGAACACTGAAGCTTTCTTT.

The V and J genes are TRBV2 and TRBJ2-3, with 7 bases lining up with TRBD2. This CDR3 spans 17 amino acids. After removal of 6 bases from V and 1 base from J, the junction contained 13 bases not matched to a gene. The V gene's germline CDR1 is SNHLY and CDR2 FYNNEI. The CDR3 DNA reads TGTGCCAGCAGCTCAACCCGGACTAGTCTCGGCACAGATACGCAGTATTTT. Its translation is CASSSTRTSLGTDTQYF. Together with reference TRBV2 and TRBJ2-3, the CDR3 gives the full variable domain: EPEVTQTPSHQVTQMGQEVILRCVPISNHLYFYWYRQILGQKVEFLVSFYNNEISEKSEIFDDQFSVERPDGSNFTLKIRSTKLEDSAMYFCASSSTRTSLGTDTQYFGPGTRLTVL.

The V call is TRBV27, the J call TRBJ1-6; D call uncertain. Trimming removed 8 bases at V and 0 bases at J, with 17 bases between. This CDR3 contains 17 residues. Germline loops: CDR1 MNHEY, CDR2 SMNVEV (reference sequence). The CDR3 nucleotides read TGTGCCAGCTCCGGACGGTCCTCTAGCTCCTATAATTCACCCCTCCACTTT. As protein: CASSGRSSSSYNSPLHF.

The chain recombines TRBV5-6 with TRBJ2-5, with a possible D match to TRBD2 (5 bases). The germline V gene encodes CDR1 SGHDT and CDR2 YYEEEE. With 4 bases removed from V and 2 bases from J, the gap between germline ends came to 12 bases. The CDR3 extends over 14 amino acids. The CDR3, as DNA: TGTGCCAGCAGCATACCGACTACACAAGAGACCCAGTACTTC. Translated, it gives CASSIPTTQETQYF.

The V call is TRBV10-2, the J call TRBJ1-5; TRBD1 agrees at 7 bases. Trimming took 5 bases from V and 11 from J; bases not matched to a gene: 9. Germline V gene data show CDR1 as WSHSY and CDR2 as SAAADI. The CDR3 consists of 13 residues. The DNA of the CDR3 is TGCGCCAGCAGTCAGGGGGGGCAATCAGCCCAGCATTTT. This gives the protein CASSQGGQSAQHF.

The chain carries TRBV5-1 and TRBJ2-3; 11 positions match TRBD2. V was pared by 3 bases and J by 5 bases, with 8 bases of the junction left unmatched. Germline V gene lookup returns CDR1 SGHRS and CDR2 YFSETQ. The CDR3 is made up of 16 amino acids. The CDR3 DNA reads TGCGCCAGCAGCTCACCGACTAGCGGGACGAGAGATACGCAGTATTTT. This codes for CASSSPTSGTRDTQYF.

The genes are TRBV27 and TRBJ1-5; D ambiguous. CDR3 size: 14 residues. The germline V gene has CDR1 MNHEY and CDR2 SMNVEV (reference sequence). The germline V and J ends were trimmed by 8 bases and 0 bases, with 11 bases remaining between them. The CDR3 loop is CASRRLGSNQPQHF. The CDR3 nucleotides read TGTGCCAGCCGCCGACTTGGTAGCAATCAGCCCCAGCATTTT.

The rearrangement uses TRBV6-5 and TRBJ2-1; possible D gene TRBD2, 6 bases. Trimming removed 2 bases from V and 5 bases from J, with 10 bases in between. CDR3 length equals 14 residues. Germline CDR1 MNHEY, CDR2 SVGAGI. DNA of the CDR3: TGTGCCAGCAGTTACCACACGGGGGACAATGAGCAGTTCTTC. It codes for CASSYHTGDNEQFF.

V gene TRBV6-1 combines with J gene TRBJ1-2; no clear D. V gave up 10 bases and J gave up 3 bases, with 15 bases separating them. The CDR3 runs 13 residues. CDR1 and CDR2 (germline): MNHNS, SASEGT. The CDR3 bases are TGTGCCATCCGGCCCGACCTTTACTATGGCTACACCTTC. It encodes CAIRPDLYYGYTF.

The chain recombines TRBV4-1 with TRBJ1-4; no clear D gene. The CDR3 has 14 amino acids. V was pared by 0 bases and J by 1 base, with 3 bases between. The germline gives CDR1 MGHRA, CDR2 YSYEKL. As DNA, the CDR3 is TGCGCCAGCAGCCAAGACCGAACTAATGAAAAACTGTTTTTT. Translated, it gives CASSQDRTNEKLFF.

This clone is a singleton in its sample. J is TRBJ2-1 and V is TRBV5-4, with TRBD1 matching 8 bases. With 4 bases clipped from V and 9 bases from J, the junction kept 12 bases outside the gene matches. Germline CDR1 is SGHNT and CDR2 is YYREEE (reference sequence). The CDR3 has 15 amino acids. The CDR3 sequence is CASSRGQGLNREQFF. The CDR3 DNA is TGTGCCAGCAGCCGCGGACAGGGTTTAAATCGTGAGCAGTTCTTC. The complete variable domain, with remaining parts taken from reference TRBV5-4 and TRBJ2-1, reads ETGVTQSPTHLIKTRGQQVTLRCSSQSGHNTVSWYQQALGQGPQFIFQYYREEENGRGNFPPRFSGLQFPNYSSELNVNALELDDSALYLCASSRGQGLNREQFFGPGTRLTVL.

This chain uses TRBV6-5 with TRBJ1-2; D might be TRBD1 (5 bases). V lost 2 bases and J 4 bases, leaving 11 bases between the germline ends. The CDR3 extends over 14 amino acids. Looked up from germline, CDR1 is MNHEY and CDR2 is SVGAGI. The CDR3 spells CASSYGGDSYGYTF. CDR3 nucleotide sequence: TGTGCCAGCAGTTACGGGGGGGATTCCTATGGCTACACCTTC.

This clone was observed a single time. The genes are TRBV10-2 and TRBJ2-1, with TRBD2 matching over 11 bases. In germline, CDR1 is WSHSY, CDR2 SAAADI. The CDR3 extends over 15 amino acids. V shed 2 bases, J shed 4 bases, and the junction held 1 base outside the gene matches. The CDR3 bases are TGCGCCAGCAGTGAGGGGACTAGCGGATACAATGAGCAGTTCTTC. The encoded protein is CASSEGTSGYNEQFF.

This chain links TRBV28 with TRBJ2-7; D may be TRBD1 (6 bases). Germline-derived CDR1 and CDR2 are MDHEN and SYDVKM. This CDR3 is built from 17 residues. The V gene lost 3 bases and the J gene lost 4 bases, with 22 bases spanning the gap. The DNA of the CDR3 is TGTGCCAGCAGTTTGACAGGAATGACTCGGACGGAGTACGAGCAGTACTTC. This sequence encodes CASSLTGMTRTEYEQYF.

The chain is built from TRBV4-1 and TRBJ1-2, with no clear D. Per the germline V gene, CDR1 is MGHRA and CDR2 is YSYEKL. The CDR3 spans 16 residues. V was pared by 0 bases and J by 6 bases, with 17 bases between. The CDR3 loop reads CASSQDPHGLDDGYTF. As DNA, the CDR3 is TGCGCCAGCAGCCAAGATCCGCACGGCCTCGACGATGGCTACACCTTC.